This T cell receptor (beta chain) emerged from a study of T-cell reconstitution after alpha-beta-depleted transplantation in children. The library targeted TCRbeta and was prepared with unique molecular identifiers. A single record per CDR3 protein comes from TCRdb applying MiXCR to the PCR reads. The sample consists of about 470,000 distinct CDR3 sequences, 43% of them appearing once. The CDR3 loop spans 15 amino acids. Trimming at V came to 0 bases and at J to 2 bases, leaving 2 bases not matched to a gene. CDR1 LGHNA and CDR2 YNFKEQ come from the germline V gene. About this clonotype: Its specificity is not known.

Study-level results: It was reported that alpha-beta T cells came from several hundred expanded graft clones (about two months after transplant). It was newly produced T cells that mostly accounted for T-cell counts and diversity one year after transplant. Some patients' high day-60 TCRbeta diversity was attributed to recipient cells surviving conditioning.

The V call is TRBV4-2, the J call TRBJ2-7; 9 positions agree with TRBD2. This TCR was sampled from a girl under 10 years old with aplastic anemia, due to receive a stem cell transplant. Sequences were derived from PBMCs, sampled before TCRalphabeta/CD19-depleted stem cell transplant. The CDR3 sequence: CASSQERGGPYEQYF. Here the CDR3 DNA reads TGTGCCAGCAGCCAAGAGCGGGGGGGGCCCTACGAGCAGTACTTC.